The count of the clone carrying this T cell receptor (beta chain) is one. This sample stems from a study of CD8 T cells in Susac syndrome. V was cut by 4 bases and J by 9 bases, with 13 bases left in between. CDR3 length: 14 residues. Germline V CDR1 and CDR2: SGHDN, FVKESK. RNA, at 0.5 to 1 ug, was reverse transcribed with random hexamers. TCRdb re-analysed the immunoSEQ multiplex PCR reads in MiXCR, keeping a single row per CDR3 protein. The sample records about 210,000 distinct CDR3 sequences, approximately 94% being singletons. The chain couples TRBV14 to TRBJ1-6; tentatively, D is TRBD1 (6 bases). The TCR was taken from a human donor in good health. Material: CD4+ T cells from PBMCs. The CDR3 bases are TGTGCCAGCAGCCCGGCGGGGGGCATTTCACCCCTCCACTTT. As protein: CASSPAGGISPLHF.